This TCR beta chain was recorded in a study of OX40 agonist ivuxolimab in advanced cancers. Study-level findings and limits: The specificity for antigen of the expanded peripheral T cells was not determined. At 0.1 to 3.0 mg/kg and by week 6, clonal expansion occurred in CD4+ and CD8+ blood T cells.

The repertoire was sequenced with immunoSEQ multiplex PCR; TCRdb's copy has only in-frame clones and lacks some. This table has around 32,000 clones, roughly nine tenths appearing once. To note about this clone: Its antigen is still unknown.

CDR3 length: 11 residues. Germline loops: CDR1 GTSNPN, CDR2 SVGIG (reference sequence). The V end lost 0 bases, the J end lost 0 bases, and 0 bases lay between the germline ends. The sequences come from CD4+ or CD8+ T cells sorted from blood, collected in a trial of the OX40 agonist ivuxolimab. This TCR was sampled from an adult with an advanced solid tumor such as melanoma, head and neck, liver or kidney cancer. The rearrangement uses TRBV30 and TRBJ2-7; no reliable D call. The CDR3 is CAWSVSYEQYF. Here the CDR3 DNA reads TGTGCCTGGAGTGTCTCCTACGAGCAGTACTTC.